This TCR beta chain was sequenced for a study of cytomegalovirus exposure and HLA in healthy donors. Notes on the study in general: Investigators reported 150 to 200 TCR beta chains as tied to cytomegalovirus.

Germline CDR1 and CDR2: MGHRA and YSYEKL. The CDR3 length is 16 residues. Germline trimming cut 8 bases from V and 1 base from J; bases unmatched to any gene: 13. 13 Jbeta primers and 60 Vbeta primers were used for the PCR. Data came from immunoSEQ multiplex PCR; TCRdb stores just in-frame clones and leaves some out. The data show about 110,000 clones, with 15% seen just once and about 2% held by the top ten. The sample holds a few counts of this clone. Its antigen is currently unknown. Sampled while nominally healthy, donors likely had unrecorded immune exposures. The specimen was PBMCs. This TCR derives from a woman between 18 and 30 years old in good health and CMV-seronegative. The chain combines TRBV4-1 with TRBJ2-5, with TRBD1 matching 7 bases. CDR3 coding DNA: TGCGCCAGCGCCAACGAGGACAGGCCACCCCAAGAGACCCAGTACTTC. It encodes CASANEDRPPQETQYF.